A selection of T cell receptor beta chains follows, all from one sample in a study of OX40 agonist ivuxolimab in advanced cancers. The data were produced by immunoSEQ multiplex PCR, yet TCRdb's version contains in-frame clones alone and is incomplete. The data hold 60,000 to 85,000 clones, with more than 75% observed a single time. The sequencing here drew on CD4+ or CD8+ T cells sorted from blood, taken in a trial of the OX40 agonist ivuxolimab. The receptors shown here come from an adult with an advanced solid tumor such as melanoma, head and neck, liver or kidney cancer. Each CDR3 is given with its conserved first and last residue. The D gene is left open where the match is weak. Not every row has a clone size; where given, it reads once, few, many or a size class.

d_gene | j_gene | v_gene | abundance | CDR3aa | CDR3nt
TRBD1 | TRBJ1-2 | TRBV30 | once | CAWSTGTGGYGYTF | TGTGCCTGGAGTACCGGGACAGGGGGATATGGCTACACCTTC
NA | TRBJ2-2 | TRBV7-2 | NA | CASSPGTPANTGELFF | TGTGCCAGCAGCCCGGGGACCCCAGCGAACACCGGGGAGCTGTTTTTT
NA | TRBJ2-5 | TRBV5-1 | once | CASSLTGIETQYF | TGCGCCAGCAGCTTGACAGGGATAGAGACCCAGTACTTC
TRBD1 | TRBJ1-1 | TRBV18 | NA | CASLDRDRAWDTEAFF | TGTGCCAGCTTAGACCGGGACAGGGCATGGGACACTGAAGCTTTCTTT
NA | TRBJ2-7 | TRBV9 | NA | CASSPRVVGGIEQYF | TGTGCCAGCAGCCCTCGCGTAGTTGGGGGAATAGAGCAGTACTTC
NA | TRBJ1-1 | TRBV7-8 | NA | CASSTDSWGTEAFF | TGTGCCAGCAGCACCGATTCTTGGGGCACTGAAGCTTTCTTT
NA | TRBJ2-7 | TRBV28 | NA | CASRPGIGSEQYF | TGTGCCAGCAGACCTGGAATAGGGTCCGAGCAGTACTTC
TRBD1 | TRBJ2-2 | TRBV7-9 | once | CASSFGTGGSTGELFF | TGTGCCAGCAGCTTTGGAACAGGGGGCAGCACCGGGGAGCTGTTTTTT
TRBD2 | TRBJ2-5 | TRBV10-3 | NA | CATKSSGGPGETQYF | TGTGCCACCAAGTCTAGCGGGGGGCCAGGAGAGACCCAGTACTTC
TRBD2 | TRBJ2-5 | TRBV28 | NA | CASSSTTSGGAETQYF | TGTGCCAGCAGTTCAACCACTAGCGGGGGGGCGGAGACCCAGTACTTC
NA | TRBJ2-3 | TRBV7-9 | NA | CASSQEWNTDTQYF | TGTGCCAGCAGCCAGGAGTGGAACACAGATACGCAGTATTTT
TRBD1 | TRBJ2-5 | TRBV5-1 | NA | CASSLDTGEETQYF | TGCGCCAGCAGCTTGGATACAGGGGAGGAGACCCAGTACTTC
NA | TRBJ1-5 | TRBV27 | NA | CASSRLGQPQHF | TGTGCCAGCAGCCGCCTAGGGCAGCCCCAGCATTTT
TRBD1 | TRBJ1-1 | TRBV27 | NA | CASSDRDRDTEAFF | TGTGCCAGCAGTGACAGGGACAGGGACACTGAAGCTTTCTTT
TRBD2 | TRBJ2-3 | TRBV7-2 | NA | CASSLGGGQRTDTQYF | TGTGCCAGCAGCTTAGGGGGGGGTCAACGCACAGATACGCAGTATTTT
NA | TRBJ2-3 | TRBV6-6 | once | CASSYPGTDTQYF | TGTGCCAGCAGTTACCCGGGCACAGATACGCAGTATTTT
NA | TRBJ1-4 | TRBV14 | NA | CASSHRVLNEKLFF | TGTGCCAGCAGCCATAGGGTACTTAATGAAAAACTGTTTTTT
NA | TRBJ1-5 | TRBV23-1 | few | CASSQRQFYSNQPQHF | TGCGCCAGCAGTCAAAGACAGTTCTATAGCAATCAGCCCCAGCATTTT
TRBD1 | TRBJ1-2 | TRBV7-8 | NA | CASSLLGLTGTSGGYTF | TGTGCCAGCAGCTTACTGGGATTGACAGGGACTAGTGGAGGCTACACCTTC
NA | TRBJ2-5 | TRBV29-1 | NA | CSVDRWETQYF | TGCAGCGTTGACAGGTGGGAGACCCAGTACTTC
NA | TRBJ2-1 | TRBV6-5 | NA | CASSYGPRNNEQFF | TGTGCCAGCAGTTACGGCCCTAGAAACAATGAGCAGTTCTTC
NA | TRBJ2-3 | TRBV7-2 | NA | CASTPEWRGPSTDTQYF | TGTGCCAGCACCCCTGAGTGGCGGGGGCCGTCCACAGATACGCAGTATTTT
TRBD1 | TRBJ1-4 | TRBV7-9 | NA | CASSLGGTGGAYREKLFF | TGTGCCAGCAGCTTAGGGGGAACAGGGGGCGCGTATCGTGAAAAACTGTTTTTT
NA | TRBJ2-2 | TRBV7-9 | NA | CASSMARSANTGELFF | TGTGCCAGCAGCATGGCCCGGAGCGCGAACACCGGGGAGCTGTTTTTT
NA | TRBJ1-5 | TRBV6-5 | few | CASRWTENSNQPQHF | TGTGCCAGCAGATGGACAGAGAATAGCAATCAGCCCCAGCATTTT
NA | TRBJ1-5 | TRBV28 | NA | CASSFIRDNQPQHF | TGTGCCAGCAGTTTCATCAGGGACAATCAGCCCCAGCATTTT
TRBD2 | TRBJ2-1 | TRBV7-2 | NA | CASSKTSGRDNEQFF | TGTGCCAGCAGCAAAACTAGCGGGAGGGACAATGAGCAGTTCTTC
NA | TRBJ1-1 | TRBV5-1 | NA | CASSSLGPMNTEAFF | TGCGCCAGCAGCTCCCTAGGGCCCATGAACACTGAAGCTTTCTTT
NA | TRBJ1-6 | TRBV6-6 | NA | CASSYVDSDNNSPLHF | TGTGCCAGCAGTTACGTCGACAGCGACAATAATTCACCCCTCCACTTT
TRBD1 | TRBJ1-1 | TRBV6-1 | NA | CASSPRDRGNTEAFF | TGTGCCAGCAGTCCTCGGGACAGGGGGAACACTGAAGCTTTCTTT
TRBD1 | TRBJ1-5 | TRBV6-5 | NA | CASSKDRGSNQPQHF | TGTGCCAGCAGCAAAGACAGGGGTTCCAATCAGCCCCAGCATTTT
TRBD1 | TRBJ1-4 | TRBV18 | NA | CASSPPGTGDEKLFF | TGTGCCAGCTCACCCCCCGGGACAGGGGATGAAAAACTGTTTTTT
NA | TRBJ2-2 | TRBV19 | NA | CASSGGPGILDTGELFF | TGTGCCAGTAGTGGGGGGCCAGGGATTTTGGACACCGGGGAGCTGTTTTTT
NA | TRBJ2-3 | TRBV18 | NA | CASSPHQGFTDTQYF | TGTGCCAGCTCACCACACCAGGGTTTCACAGATACGCAGTATTTT
NA | TRBJ2-7 | TRBV28 | NA | CASSSPGWGGEEKYF | TGTGCCAGCAGTTCGCCAGGTTGGGGTGGGGAGGAAAAGTACTTC
NA | TRBJ2-1 | TRBV29-1 | NA | CSVDSHNNEQFF | TGCAGCGTTGATAGCCATAACAATGAGCAGTTCTTC
NA | TRBJ2-7 | TRBV30 | NA | CARSVGRTLSYEQYF | TGTGCCCGGAGTGTGGGGCGGACGCTCTCCTACGAGCAGTACTTC
TRBD1 | TRBJ1-5 | TRBV2 | NA | CASRDRGGQPQHF | TGTGCCAGCAGGGACAGGGGGGGACAGCCCCAGCATTTT
NA | TRBJ2-6 | TRBV4-1 | NA | CASSQGSAGANVLTF | TGCGCCAGCAGCCAAGGGAGCGCTGGGGCCAACGTCCTGACTTTC
NA | TRBJ2-3 | TRBV21-1 | NA | CASSKSHKAGGPTGTQYF | TGTGCCAGCAGCAAAAGCCACAAAGCGGGAGGGCCGACGGGTACGCAGTATTTT
TRBD1 | TRBJ1-5 | TRBV4-3 | NA | CASSQQTGVNQPQHF | TGCGCCAGCAGCCAACAAACAGGGGTCAATCAGCCCCAGCATTTT
TRBD1 | TRBJ2-3 | TRBV10-3 | NA | CAISESEGAGDTQYF | TGTGCCATCAGTGAGTCAGAGGGGGCTGGAGATACGCAGTATTTT
NA | TRBJ2-1 | TRBV7-6 | NA | CASSPTGPSSYNEQFF | TGTGCCAGCAGCCCCACGGGGCCGAGCTCCTACAATGAGCAGTTCTTC
NA | TRBJ2-1 | TRBV20-1 | NA | CSATEIHEQFF | TGCAGTGCTACGGAGATCCATGAGCAGTTCTTC
NA | TRBJ2-2 | TRBV7-2 | NA | CASTLRGRANTGELFF | TGTGCCAGCACCTTGAGGGGTAGAGCGAACACCGGGGAGCTGTTTTTT
TRBD2 | TRBJ2-2 | TRBV28 | NA | CASSRAGSLGAGELFF | TGTGCCAGCAGCCGAGCGGGAAGCCTTGGAGCCGGGGAGCTGTTTTTT
TRBD2 | TRBJ2-1 | TRBV10-2 | once | CASTRRGSSGWYEQFF | TGCGCCAGCACTCGAAGGGGCTCTAGCGGCTGGTATGAGCAGTTCTTC
TRBD1 | TRBJ2-7 | TRBV5-1 | NA | CASSPLTGGGYEQYF | TGCGCCAGCAGCCCCCTGACAGGGGGCGGATACGAGCAGTACTTC
NA | TRBJ2-3 | TRBV5-6 | NA | CASSLGSTDTQYF | TGTGCCAGCAGCTTGGGGAGCACAGATACGCAGTATTTT